Sequencing of this T cell receptor (beta chain) was carried out in a study of beta chain features in type 1 diabetes. Study conclusions and caveats: The naive, central memory and Treg TCRB repertoires of patients appeared to be more similar to one another than those of healthy donors. Shorter TCRB CDR3s, moderately but significantly so, marked every one of the four CD4+ subsets in Type 1 diabetes patients.

Trimming pared 3 bases from V and 6 bases from J, leaving 15 bases between. The germline V gene has CDR1 KGHSH and CDR2 LQKENI. The length of the CDR3 is 15 residues. This clone has only a few counts. The antigen is not known. Staining for CD45RO/CCR7/CD25/CD127/CD95/CD27 allowed sorting of CD4+ naive, central memory, regulatory and stem cell-like memory cells. The isolated RNA, all of it, was reverse transcribed, so expressed TCRB transcripts were what got sequenced. Profiled with immunoSEQ multiplex PCR; TCRdb holds only in-frame clones, not every one. This repertoire shows under 450,000 clones, about 14% found once; its top ten account for approximately 0.019%.

This rearrangement joins TRBV18 to TRBJ1-5; maybe TRBD1 (5 bases). This clonotype originated in a woman younger than 35 in good health. The specimen was naive CD4+ T cells from blood. The CDR3 DNA sequence: TGTGCCAGCTCACCGGGGCACGGACAAGGTCAGCCCCAGCATTTT. It is translated as CASSPGHGQGQPQHF.